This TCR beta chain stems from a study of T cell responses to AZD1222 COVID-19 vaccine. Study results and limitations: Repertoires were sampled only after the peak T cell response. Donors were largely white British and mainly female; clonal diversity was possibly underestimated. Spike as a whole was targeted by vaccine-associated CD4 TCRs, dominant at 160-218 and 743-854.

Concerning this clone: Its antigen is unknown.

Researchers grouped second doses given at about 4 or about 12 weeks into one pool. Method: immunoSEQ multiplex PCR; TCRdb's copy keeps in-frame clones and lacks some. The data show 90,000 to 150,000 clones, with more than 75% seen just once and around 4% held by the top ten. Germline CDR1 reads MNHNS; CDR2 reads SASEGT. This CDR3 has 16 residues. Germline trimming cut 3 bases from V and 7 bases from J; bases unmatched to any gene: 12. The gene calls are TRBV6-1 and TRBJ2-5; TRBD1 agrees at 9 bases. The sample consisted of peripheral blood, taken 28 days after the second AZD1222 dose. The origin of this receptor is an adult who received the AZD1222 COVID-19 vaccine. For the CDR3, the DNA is TGTGCCAGCAGTGACATCTACCGGGACAGGGAGGCGACCCAGTACTTC. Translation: CASSDIYRDREATQYF.